This T cell receptor (beta chain) emerged from a study of cytomegalovirus exposure and HLA in healthy donors. This clone is a singleton in its sample. The PCR employed 60 Vbeta primers together with 13 Jbeta primers. Repertoires were generated with immunoSEQ multiplex PCR, while TCRdb's copy carries only in-frame clones and drops some. This table holds roughly 200,000 clones, 87% found once. This TCR derives from a man younger than 45 in good health and CMV-seronegative. The specimen was PBMCs.

The DNA of the CDR3 is TGTGCCAGCAGCGTGAACTGGGGGAGGGGTTCCTACGAGCAGTACTTC. The encoded protein is CASSVNWGRGSYEQYF. The chain is built from TRBV9 and TRBJ2-7; 7 bases match TRBD2. The germline V gene has CDR1 SGDLS and CDR2 YYNGEE. CDR3 size: 16 residues. The ends lost 2 bases at V and 1 base at J; junction bases unmatched: 9. Based on the CDR3 plus reference TRBV9 and TRBJ2-7, the full variable domain is DSGVTQTPKHLITATGQRVTLRCSPRSGDLSVYWYQQSLDQGLQFLIQYYNGEERAKGNILERFSAQQFPDLHSELNLSSLELGDSALYFCASSVNWGRGSYEQYFGPGTRLTVT.